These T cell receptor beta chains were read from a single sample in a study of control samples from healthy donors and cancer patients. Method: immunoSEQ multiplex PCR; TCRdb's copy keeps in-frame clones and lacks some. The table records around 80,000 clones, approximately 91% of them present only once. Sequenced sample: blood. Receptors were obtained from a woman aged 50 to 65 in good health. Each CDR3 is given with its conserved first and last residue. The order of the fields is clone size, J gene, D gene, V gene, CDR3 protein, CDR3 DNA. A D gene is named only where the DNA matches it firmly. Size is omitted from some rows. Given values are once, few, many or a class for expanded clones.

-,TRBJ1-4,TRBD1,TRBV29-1,CSVEDLSGGREKLFF,TGCAGCGTTGAAGATCTATCAGGGGGCCGCGAAAAACTGTTTTTT
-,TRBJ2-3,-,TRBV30,CAWSGSLGQGQYF,TGTGCCTGGAGTGGAAGCCTCGGGCAGGGGCAGTATTTT
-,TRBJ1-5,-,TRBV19,CASSITGTPNQPQHF,TGTGCCAGTAGTATAACAGGGACCCCCAATCAGCCCCAGCATTTT
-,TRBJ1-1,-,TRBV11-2,CASSSQGRNTEAFF,TGTGCCAGCAGCTCGCAGGGAAGGAACACTGAAGCTTTCTTT
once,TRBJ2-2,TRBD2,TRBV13,CASSPGLAGYTGELFF,TGTGCCAGCAGTCCGGGACTAGCGGGTTACACCGGGGAGCTGTTTTTT
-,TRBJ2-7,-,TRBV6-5,CASKTAHEQYF,TGTGCCAGCAAGACAGCCCACGAGCAGTACTTC
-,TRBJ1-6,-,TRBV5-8,CASSQIQSSYNSPLHF,TGTGCCAGCAGCCAGATACAGAGCTCCTATAATTCACCCCTCCACTTT
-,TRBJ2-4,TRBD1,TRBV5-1,CASSGQVADIQYF,TGCGCCAGCAGCGGACAGGTGGCGGACATTCAGTACTTC
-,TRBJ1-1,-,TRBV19,CASSISLGGATNTEAFF,TGTGCCAGTAGTATATCCCTGGGAGGGGCTACGAACACTGAAGCTTTCTTT
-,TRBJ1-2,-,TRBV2,CASSEALAGDYGYTF,TGTGCCAGCAGTGAAGCGCTGGCAGGGGACTATGGCTACACCTTC
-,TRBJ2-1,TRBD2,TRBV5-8,CASSLPPLAGPNEQFF,TGTGCCAGCAGCTTGCCTCCACTAGCGGGGCCCAATGAGCAGTTCTTC
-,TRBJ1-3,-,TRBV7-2,CASSFSGPSGNTIYF,TGTGCCAGCAGCTTTTCAGGGCCCTCTGGAAACACCATATATTTT